Listed here are 28 T cell receptor beta chains from one sample, sequenced in a study of technical replicates of blood from a few donors. TCRdb's copy holds only in-frame clones and misses some; the assay was immunoSEQ multiplex PCR. The sample contains 91,000 or so clones, roughly 96% of which appear only once. Sequenced input: T cells isolated from PBMCs. All receptors derive from a human donor in good health.

V and J are TRBV5-1 and TRBJ2-2, with D perhaps matching TRBD1 (5 bases). Between the trimmed V and J ends, which lost 2 bases and 3 bases, there was a span of 8 bases. The CDR3 is made up of 14 amino acids. Germline lookup yields CDR1 SGHRS and CDR2 YFSETQ. The CDR3 reads CASSFLTDTGELFF. The CDR3 DNA reads as TGCGCCAGCAGCTTTCTGACAGACACCGGGGAGCTGTTTTTT. Drawing the rest from reference TRBV5-1 and TRBJ2-2, the complete variable domain is KAGVTQTPRYLIKTRGQQVTLSCSPISGHRSVSWYQQTPGQGLQFLFEYFSETQRNKGNFPGRFSGRQFSNSRSEMNVSTLELGDSALYLCASSFLTDTGELFFGEGSRLTVL.

The rearrangement joins TRBV6-5 to TRBJ1-5; D perhaps matches TRBD1 (6 bases). Trimming took off 7 bases at V and 7 bases at J, with 20 bases between the two ends. The CDR3 covers 15 residues. Germline V gene lookup returns CDR1 MNHEY and CDR2 SVGAGI. This CDR3 reads CASTRLVAGEQPQHF. CDR3 bases: TGTGCCAGCACCCGCCTGGTGGCAGGGGAACAGCCCCAGCATTTT.

The chain recombines TRBV7-9 with TRBJ1-2, with 8 bases matching TRBD1. Germline V gene data show CDR1 as SEHNR and CDR2 as FQNEAQ (reference sequence). The trim removed 1 base at V and 5 bases at J, leaving 18 bases unmatched. The CDR3 loop spans 19 amino acids. The CDR3 sequence: CASSLEEGTGYPGGYGYTF. CDR3 nucleotide sequence: TGTGCCAGCAGCTTAGAAGAAGGGACAGGCTATCCTGGCGGGTATGGCTACACCTTC.

This clone was picked up a small number of times. At one boundary the junction diverges from the germline segment, which might be a read error. The V call is TRBV19, the J call TRBJ2-1, with D perhaps TRBD2 (6 bases). Germline V lookup: CDR1 LNHDA, CDR2 SQIVND (reference sequence). The CDR3 totals 15 residues. CDR3 residues: CASTPLASSSNEQFF. The DNA for the CDR3 is TGTGCCAGTACCCCCCTAGCGAGCTCCTCCAATGAGCAGTTCTTC.

V gene TRBV5-1 combines with J gene TRBJ2-1, with 9 positions matching TRBD2. The CDR3 totals 17 residues. With V trimmed by 3 bases and J by 8 bases, 15 bases remained unmatched. Germline V gives CDR1 SGHRS, CDR2 YFSETQ. In DNA form, the CDR3 reads TGCGCCAGCAGCTCCCCCCGGGATAGCGGGAGTTTCCATGAGCAGTTCTTC. Protein sequence: CASSSPRDSGSFHEQFF.

The chain combines TRBV5-1 with TRBJ2-2; 8 positions agree with TRBD2. The CDR3 length is 15 residues. Per germline, CDR1 SGHRS and CDR2 YFSETQ. Unmatched junction bases numbered 7, after V lost 2 bases and J lost 7 bases. CDR3 in amino acids: CASSFLGLGYGELFF. The CDR3 DNA is TGCGCCAGCAGCTTCCTGGGACTAGGATACGGGGAGCTGTTTTTT.

V and J are TRBV7-8 and TRBJ2-3; D is ambiguous. Trimming removed 3 bases from V and 2 bases from J, with 9 bases in between. The CDR3 covers 14 residues. The germline V gene has CDR1 SGHVS and CDR2 FQNEAQ. The CDR3 DNA follows: TGTGCCAGCAGCTTTATCGACATCACAGATACGCAGTATTTT. It specifies CASSFIDITDTQYF. Full variable domain (missing parts from reference TRBV7-8 and TRBJ2-3): GAGVSQSPRYKVAKRGQDVALRCDPISGHVSLFWYQQALGQGPEFLTYFQNEAQLDKSGLPSDRFFAERPEGSVSTLKIQRTQQEDSAVYLCASSFIDITDTQYFGPGTRLTVL.

The rearrangement joins TRBV28 to TRBJ2-7; TRBD1 agrees at 9 bases. The CDR3 extends over 19 amino acids. Germline loops: CDR1 MDHEN, CDR2 SYDVKM. V dropped 6 bases and J dropped 4; count of bases not matched to a gene: 22. CDR3 DNA: TGTGCCAGCAGCTACGCGGGGACAGGGTTGATAGCCTCCCCGTACGAGCAGTACTTC. Protein: CASSYAGTGLIASPYEQYF.

This chain joins TRBV27 and TRBJ2-5; D call uncertain. The CDR3 is 12 residues long. CDR1 is MNHEY and CDR2 is SMNVEV in the germline V gene (reference sequence). Trimming pared 5 bases from V and 4 bases from J, leaving 8 bases between. CDR3 nucleotides: TGTGCCAGCAGTAAATACGGAGAGACCCAGTACTTC. As protein: CASSKYGETQYF.

The sample holds one count of this clone. The V and J genes are TRBV6-4 and TRBJ1-2, with 8 bases identical to TRBD1. The CDR3 is 14 amino acids. Germline V gene lookup returns CDR1 MRHNA and CDR2 SNTAGT. J gave up 2 bases and V 6 bases, and 5 bases lay outside the gene matches. The CDR3 is CASSPTGANYGYTF. CDR3 bases: TGTGCCAGCAGCCCGACAGGGGCGAACTATGGCTACACCTTC.

V gene TRBV7-8 combines with J gene TRBJ2-1, with a tentative D call TRBD1 (6 bases). The CDR3 runs to 15 residues. V was pared by 5 bases and J by 3 bases, with 14 bases between. The germline V gene encodes CDR1 SGHVS and CDR2 FQNEAQ. The CDR3 nucleotides read TGTGCCAGCAGCCCAGGGGCGGTTCTCTACAATGAGCAGTTCTTC. It specifies CASSPGAVLYNEQFF.

The rearrangement uses TRBV4-1 and TRBJ1-2; weak D call: TRBD1 (6 bases). Trimming shortened V by 0 bases and J by 1 base, and 9 bases separated the two germline ends. Germline values: CDR1 MGHRA, CDR2 YSYEKL. This CDR3 is built from 15 residues. CDR3 amino acids: CASSQEGGNNYGYTF. The CDR3 DNA reads TGCGCCAGCAGCCAAGAAGGGGGAAATAACTATGGCTACACCTTC.

The genes are TRBV29-1 and TRBJ1-2; TRBD1 is a possible D gene (5 bases). CDR3 size: 12 residues. Germline CDR1 SQVTM, CDR2 ANQGSEA. Trimming removed 7 bases at V and 2 bases at J, with 11 bases between. The CDR3 DNA reads as TGCAGCGCGGGGGAGTCAAACTATGGCTACACCTTC. As protein: CSAGESNYGYTF.

V and J are TRBV19 and TRBJ2-7; no clear D gene. Germline values: CDR1 LNHDA, CDR2 SQIVND (reference sequence). The V and J ends lost 4 bases and 0 bases respectively, with 19 bases between them. The CDR3 is made up of 17 amino acids. The CDR3 here is CASSTGRLRRSSYEQYF. CDR3 coding DNA: TGTGCCAGTAGTACTGGTCGACTCCGGCGGAGCTCCTACGAGCAGTACTTC.

This chain joins TRBV5-1 and TRBJ2-7, with TRBD1 matching over 9 bases. Looked up from germline, CDR1 is SGHRS and CDR2 is YFSETQ. This CDR3 spans 15 amino acids. The J segment lost 2 bases and the V segment lost 7 bases, leaving 10 bases of the junction unmatched. As DNA, the CDR3 is TGCGCCAGCGGGTTGGGGGACAGGGCGACCTACGAGCAGTACTTC. It codes for CASGLGDRATYEQYF.

This chain connects TRBV9 to TRBJ1-6; 9 bases line up with TRBD1. CDR3 size: 16 residues. Germline CDR1 reads SGDLS; CDR2 reads YYNGEE. V lost 3 bases and J lost 9; bases outside the gene matches: 10. In nucleotides, the CDR3 is TGTGCCAGCAGCGCGGGGGGGGGACAGGGTGTTTCACCCCTCCACTTT. This translates into CASSAGGGQGVSPLHF.

There are a few counts of this clone. This chain connects TRBV6-1 to TRBJ2-1, with TRBD2 matching over 9 bases. The CDR3 length is 14 residues. Germline assignment: CDR1 MNHNS and CDR2 SASEGT. The V and J ends lost 6 bases and 7 bases, in that order; junction bases with no gene match: 7. The CDR3 coding sequence is TGTGCCAGCAGAGGGGGCGGGGGGGCGAATGAGCAGTTCTTC. It translates to CASRGGGGANEQFF.

The V gene is TRBV28, the J gene TRBJ1-3; 7 positions match TRBD1. The CDR3 has 15 amino acids. Trimming removed 6 bases from V and 3 bases from J; junction bases left unmatched: 8. The germline V gene has CDR1 MDHEN and CDR2 SYDVKM. The DNA for the CDR3 is TGTGCCAGCAGGACAACAGGGGCACATGGAAACACCATATATTTT. Amino acids: CASRTTGAHGNTIYF.

The V call is TRBV11-2, the J call TRBJ2-5; 7 bases align to TRBD1. The CDR3 sequence is 15 residues long. CDR1 is SGHAT, CDR2 FQNNGV, per germline. V dropped 2 bases and J dropped 2; count of bases not matched to a gene: 5. CDR3 in DNA: TGTGCCAGCAGCTTAAGCCCAGGGGGACAAGAGACCCAGTACTTC. It specifies CASSLSPGGQETQYF.

V gene TRBV18 combines with J gene TRBJ2-3; D uncertain. This CDR3 is 12 amino acids long. Trimming removed 3 bases from V and 2 bases from J, with 3 bases in between. CDR1 KGHSH and CDR2 LQKENI come from the germline V gene. The CDR3 sequence is CASSPYTDTQYF. CDR3 coding DNA: TGTGCCAGCTCACCCTACACAGATACGCAGTATTTT.

The count of this clone is one. CDR3 DNA: TGTGCCAGCGCGGACAGGGGGCTCTACGAGCAGTACTTC. Protein sequence: CASADRGLYEQYF. This chain links TRBV27 with TRBJ2-7; 11 nucleotides agree with TRBD1. The length of the CDR3 is 13 residues. Losses at the gene ends were 8 bases for V and 3 bases for J; bases not matched to a gene: 3. CDR1 MNHEY and CDR2 SMNVEV come from the germline V gene (reference sequence).

The rearrangement uses TRBV19 and TRBJ1-5, with 7 bases matching TRBD1. Looked up from germline, CDR1 is LNHDA and CDR2 is SQIVND (reference sequence). V trimming: 7 bases; J trimming: 7 bases; junction bases outside the gene matches: 16. The CDR3 is 16 amino acids. The CDR3 DNA reads as TGTGCCAGTACCCTAAGGAGGGACAGCCCCAAACAGCCCCAGCATTTT. It translates to CASTLRRDSPKQPQHF.

The CDR3 sequence is CASSQVGESVPANEKLFF. CDR3 in DNA: TGCGCCAGCAGCCAAGTAGGGGAAAGTGTTCCGGCTAATGAAAAACTGTTTTTT. The chain recombines TRBV4-1 with TRBJ1-4, with D perhaps TRBD1 (5 bases). Germline V lookup: CDR1 MGHRA, CDR2 YSYEKL. This CDR3 has 18 residues. Trimming shortened V by 1 base and J by 3 bases, and 18 bases separated the two germline ends.

V gene TRBV10-3 combines with J gene TRBJ2-1; possibly TRBD2 for D (5 bases). The germline CDR1 and CDR2 sequences are ENHRY and SYGVKD. V was cut by 5 bases and J by 7 bases, with 9 bases left in between. The CDR3 has 12 amino acids. CDR3 region: CAISQTRNEQFF. The CDR3 nucleotides read TGTGCCATCAGTCAAACTAGGAATGAGCAGTTCTTC.

The chain is built from TRBV11-2 and TRBJ1-5; no clear D gene. Germline V gives CDR1 SGHAT, CDR2 FQNNGV. V lost 1 base to trimming and J lost 7 bases, with 8 bases between them. This CDR3 is 13 amino acids long. The CDR3 loop reads CASSLAIRQPQHF. The CDR3 region has the DNA TGTGCCAGCAGCTTAGCCATCCGGCAGCCCCAGCATTTT.

The J gene is TRBJ2-1, the V gene TRBV7-9; the match to TRBD2 covers 14 bases. This CDR3 has 16 residues. The germline gives CDR1 SEHNR, CDR2 FQNEAQ (reference sequence). J was trimmed by 6 bases and V by 5 bases; bases with no gene match: 6. CDR3 DNA sequence: TGTGCCAGCAGCCGGCGACTAGCGGGGGGGATCAATGAGCAGTTCTTC. Its protein is CASSRRLAGGINEQFF. Based on the CDR3 plus reference TRBV7-9 and TRBJ2-1, the full variable domain is DTGVSQNPRHKITKRGQNVTFRCDPISEHNRLYWYRQTLGQGPEFLTYFQNEAQLEKSRLLSDRFSAERPKGSFSTLEIQRTEQGDSAMYLCASSRRLAGGINEQFFGPGTRLTVL.

J is TRBJ1-1 and V is TRBV12-5, with D possibly matching TRBD1 (6 bases). V lost 0 bases and J 0 bases, leaving 20 bases between the germline ends. This CDR3 is 19 amino acids long. Germline values: CDR1 LGHNT, CDR2 FRNRAP. CDR3 coding DNA: TGTGCTAGTGGTTTGGTACGTGGCAGGGGAAGCCCCATGAACACTGAAGCTTTCTTT. Translating gives CASGLVRGRGSPMNTEAFF.

The rearrangement links TRBV10-3 to TRBJ2-7; no firm D call. Germline V gives CDR1 ENHRY, CDR2 SYGVKD. The germline V and J ends were trimmed by 0 bases and 0 bases, with 12 bases remaining between them. The CDR3 has 16 amino acids. CDR3 DNA: TGTGCCATCAGTGAGTCTATTGGGCAGAGCTCCTACGAGCAGTACTTC. Its protein is CAISESIGQSSYEQYF.